What follows are 8 T cell receptor beta chains derived from one specimen sequenced in a study of cytomegalovirus exposure and HLA in healthy donors. Primers for the PCR totalled 60 Vbeta and 13 Jbeta. Assay used: immunoSEQ multiplex PCR; TCRdb lists only in-frame clones, some missing. This table has about 85,000 clones, 75% to 90% appearing once. The specimen sequenced was PBMCs. These receptors were obtained from a man aged 45-65 years in good health and CMV-seropositive.

This chain uses TRBV14 with TRBJ2-1; no clear D. The V and J ends lost 1 base and 8 bases respectively, with 9 bases between them. The CDR3 covers 13 residues. The germline V gene has CDR1 SGHDN and CDR2 FVKESK. The CDR3 spells CASSQVPSHEQFF. The CDR3 DNA sequence: TGTGCCAGCAGCCAAGTTCCCTCTCATGAGCAGTTCTTC.

This clone was found a few times. The chain has TRBV7-6 and TRBJ1-2, with D uncertain. Germline V gene sequence: CDR1 SGHVS, CDR2 FNYEAQ. V was pared by 1 base and J by 4 bases, with 7 bases between. The CDR3 consists of 13 residues. CDR3 amino acids: CASSLGSLYGYTF. CDR3 DNA: TGTGCCAGCAGCTTAGGGTCACTCTATGGCTACACCTTC. Combining the CDR3 with reference TRBV7-6 and TRBJ1-2 gives the whole variable domain GAGVSQSPRYKVTKRGQDVALRCDPISGHVSLYWYRQALGQGPEFLTYFNYEAQQDKSGLPNDRFSAERPEGSISTLTIQRTEQRDSAMYRCASSLGSLYGYTFGSGTRLTVV.

The V and J genes are TRBV5-1 and TRBJ2-1; 8 bases line up with TRBD1. Germline assignment: CDR1 SGHRS and CDR2 YFSETQ. The CDR3 contains 13 residues. Unmatched junction bases numbered 1, after V lost 2 bases and J lost 6 bases. The CDR3 DNA follows: TGCGCCAGCAGCTTTGACAGGGGCAATGAGCAGTTCTTC. Amino acid sequence: CASSFDRGNEQFF.

This chain connects TRBV14 to TRBJ2-1; D remains ambiguous. The CDR3 sequence is 15 residues long. V gave up 1 base and J gave up 3 bases, with 10 bases separating them. CDR1 is SGHDN, CDR2 FVKESK, per germline. CDR3 sequence: CASSQGVPSYNEQFF. CDR3 DNA sequence: TGTGCCAGCAGCCAAGGTGTACCCAGCTACAATGAGCAGTTCTTC. Looking up the rest from reference TRBV14 and TRBJ2-1 gives the full variable domain: EAGVTQFPSHSVIEKGQTVTLRCDPISGHDNLYWYRRVMGKEIKFLLHFVKESKQDESGMPNNRFLAERTGGTYSTLKVQPAELEDSGVYFCASSQGVPSYNEQFFGPGTRLTVL.

This clone was found a few times. J is TRBJ2-2 and V is TRBV19, with TRBD1 identical over 9 bases. The CDR3 is made up of 13 amino acids. Losses at the gene ends were 6 bases for V and 6 bases for J; bases not matched to a gene: 2. Per germline, CDR1 LNHDA and CDR2 SQIVND (reference sequence). This chain's CDR3 is CASRRQGAGELFF. DNA of the CDR3: TGTGCCAGTAGACGACAGGGGGCCGGGGAGCTGTTTTTT.

The rearrangement links TRBV6-1 to TRBJ1-1; TRBD1 is a possible D gene (6 bases). This CDR3 region has 14 residues. V was trimmed by 10 bases and J by 1 base, leaving 16 bases between them. Germline CDR1 is MNHNS and CDR2 is SASEGT. The CDR3 spells CATEQGGENTEAFF. The CDR3 DNA reads as TGTGCCACGGAACAGGGTGGAGAGAACACTGAAGCTTTCTTT.

The chain links TRBV7-8 to TRBJ2-3; tentative D call: TRBD2 (6 bases). This CDR3 is built from 13 residues. The germline V gene has CDR1 SGHVS and CDR2 FQNEAQ. V lost 7 bases and J lost 3, with 11 bases in between. The CDR3 region has the DNA TGTGCCAGCATGCGGGATCCGACAGATACGCAGTATTTT. Translation: CASMRDPTDTQYF. Filled out from reference TRBV7-8 and TRBJ2-3, the complete variable domain reads GAGVSQSPRYKVAKRGQDVALRCDPISGHVSLFWYQQALGQGPEFLTYFQNEAQLDKSGLPSDRFFAERPEGSVSTLKIQRTQQEDSAVYLCASMRDPTDTQYFGPGTRLTVL.

This clone was found a few times. V and J are TRBV27 and TRBJ2-7, with TRBD2 identical over 10 bases. Trimming removed 3 bases from V and 2 bases from J; junction bases left unmatched: 13. CDR1 and CDR2 (germline): MNHEY, SMNVEV (reference sequence). The CDR3 has 18 amino acids. The CDR3 DNA is TGTGCCAGCAGTTTCCTATACTCAACTAGCGGGGACACCTACGAGCAGTACTTC. Its protein product is CASSFLYSTSGDTYEQYF.